This T cell receptor (beta chain) derives from a study of immune evolution from preneoplasia to lung adenocarcinoma. Study findings and constraints: Top clone frequencies peaked in normal lung, apparently declining through invasive adenocarcinoma.

CDR1 and CDR2 (germline): MDHEN, SYDVKM. This CDR3 is 12 amino acids long. With 2 bases removed from V and 8 bases from J, the gap between germline ends came to 6 bases. Profiling relied on immunoSEQ multiplex PCR, and the TCRdb table lists in-frame clones only, not all of them. This sample has around 10,000 clones, with around 75% found just once. A remark on this clone: Its antigen is unidentified.

Material for sequencing was FFPE minimally invasive lung adenocarcinoma tissue. The chain links TRBV28 to TRBJ1-4; D gene uncertain. The receptor's source is a donor aged 70 or older with lung adenocarcinoma. The CDR3 spells CASSLMGEKLFF. The CDR3 DNA sequence: TGTGCCAGCAGTTTAATGGGGGAAAAACTGTTTTTT.